This is a list of T cell receptor beta chains from one sample in a study of cytomegalovirus exposure and HLA in healthy donors. Produced via immunoSEQ multiplex PCR; TCRdb's table is partial and in-frame only. The sample lists more than 90,000 clones; 69% were seen once. Input material: PBMCs. Every receptor here comes from a man aged 45-60 years in good health and CMV-seronegative. CDR3s include the opening cysteine and the closing phenylalanine or tryptophan. Each record gives: D gene, clone size, J gene, V gene, CDR3 protein, CDR3 DNA. The D gene is left open where the match is weak. The size field is filled for only some rows; it gives once, few, many or a size class.

D: TRBD2; size: NA; J: TRBJ2-1; V: TRBV25-1; CDR3: CASSEYIGGTSGTDEQFF; DNA: TGTGCCAGCAGTGAATATATAGGCGGGACTAGCGGGACGGATGAGCAGTTCTTC
D: TRBD2; size: NA; J: TRBJ2-7; V: TRBV5-6; CDR3: CASSPRTSGGYEQYF; DNA: TGTGCCAGCAGCCCTAGGACTAGCGGGGGCTACGAGCAGTACTTC
D: TRBD2; size: few; J: TRBJ2-5; V: TRBV4-1; CDR3: CASSRLLAGGGTQYF; DNA: TGCGCCAGCAGCCGCCTACTAGCGGGGGGCGGGACCCAGTACTTC
D: NA; size: few; J: TRBJ1-1; V: TRBV10-3; CDR3: CAIGSTEAFF; DNA: TGTGCCATCGGGAGCACTGAAGCTTTCTTT
D: NA; size: NA; J: TRBJ2-5; V: TRBV5-4; CDR3: CASSSRDQETQYF; DNA: TGTGCCAGCAGTAGCCGGGACCAAGAGACCCAGTACTTC
D: NA; size: NA; J: TRBJ2-3; V: TRBV7-3; CDR3: CASSLQASTDTQYF; DNA: TGTGCCAGCAGCTTACAAGCTAGCACAGATACGCAGTATTTT
D: NA; size: NA; J: TRBJ2-7; V: TRBV5-6; CDR3: CASSILYEQYF; DNA: TGTGCCAGCAGCATCCTCTACGAGCAGTACTTC
D: TRBD1; size: NA; J: TRBJ2-7; V: TRBV7-2; CDR3: CASSTTGNEQYF; DNA: TGTGCCAGCAGCACGACAGGGAACGAGCAGTACTTC
D: NA; size: few; J: TRBJ2-3; V: TRBV29-1; CDR3: CSVEVTGLKDTQYF; DNA: TGCAGCGTTGAAGTTACAGGGCTCAAAGATACGCAGTATTTT
D: NA; size: NA; J: TRBJ1-6; V: TRBV4-3; CDR3: CASSPTARDNSPLHF; DNA: TGCGCCAGCAGCCCGACCGCGAGGGATAATTCACCCCTCCACTTT
D: NA; size: NA; J: TRBJ1-5; V: TRBV7-8; CDR3: CASSLGPRYQPQHF; DNA: TGTGCCAGCAGCTTGGGTCCGCGGTATCAGCCCCAGCATTTT
D: TRBD2; size: NA; J: TRBJ2-3; V: TRBV7-2; CDR3: CASSSAGGGTDTQYF; DNA: TGTGCCAGCAGCTCGGCGGGGGGCGGAACAGATACGCAGTATTTT
D: NA; size: few; J: TRBJ1-1; V: TRBV29-1; CDR3: CSVEVPRWRENTEAFF; DNA: TGCAGCGTTGAAGTCCCCAGGTGGCGGGAGAACACTGAAGCTTTCTTT
D: NA; size: few; J: TRBJ1-2; V: TRBV18; CDR3: CASSQGNDYGYTF; DNA: TGTGCCAGCTCGCAGGGGAACGACTATGGCTACACCTTC
D: NA; size: NA; J: TRBJ1-1; V: TRBV20-1; CDR3: CSAPRGARAFF; DNA: TGCAGTGCCCCCCGGGGGGCCCGAGCTTTCTTT
D: TRBD1; size: NA; J: TRBJ2-7; V: TRBV7-8; CDR3: CASSLEWTGGLRQYF; DNA: TGTGCCAGCAGCTTAGAATGGACAGGGGGGCTTCGACAGTACTTC